These T cell receptor beta chains were read from a single sample in a study of blood T cells in healthy people across ages. TCRdb independently ran MiXCR on the 5' RACE reads; one entry per CDR3 protein. The sample has about 1.6 million distinct CDR3 sequences; about 35% are singletons. Sequencing used blood. The receptor set was obtained from a woman in her 30s in good health. CDR3s include the opening cysteine and the closing phenylalanine or tryptophan. A D gene is named only where the DNA matches it firmly. Only some rows state a clone size, as once, few, many or a class for expanded clones.

TRBD1 . TRBJ1-2 TRBV20-1 CGAQPGQSYGYTF TGCGGTGCTCAACCGGGACAGTCCTATGGCTACACCTTC
TRBD2 few TRBJ2-7 TRBV6-6 CASSYSKAGGPGGEQYF TGTGCCAGCAGTTACTCGAAAGCGGGGGGACCGGGTGGCGAGCAGTACTTC
. . TRBJ1-1 TRBV6-5 CASRRAQAEAFF TGTGCCAGCAGGAGGGCGCAAGCTGAAGCTTTCTTT
TRBD2 few TRBJ2-1 TRBV9 CASSVVGLASSYNEQFF TGTGCCAGCAGCGTAGTGGGACTAGCGAGCTCCTACAATGAGCAGTTCTTC
. . TRBJ2-2 TRBV3-1 CASSQVQKNTGELFF TGTGCCAGCAGCCAAGTACAGAAAAACACCGGGGAGCTGTTTTTT
TRBD1 many TRBJ1-5 TRBV4-1 CASSPQGQGTNQPQHF TGCGCCAGCAGCCCTCAGGGACAGGGGACAAATCAGCCCCAGCATTTT
TRBD2 . TRBJ2-5 TRBV7-7 CAGRRGTSGEETQYF TGTGCCGGCAGACGAGGGACTAGCGGAGAAGAGACCCAGTACTTC
. . TRBJ2-1 TRBV7-3 CASSLNPLSSYNEQFF TGTGCCAGCAGCTTAAATCCCCTGAGCTCCTACAATGAGCAGTTCTTC
TRBD2 . TRBJ2-3 TRBV4-2 CASSQDGSGRGGADTQYF TGTGCCAGCAGCCAAGATGGAAGCGGGAGGGGTGGCGCAGATACGCAGTATTTT
TRBD1 few TRBJ2-6 TRBV9 CASRGQVPSRANVLTF TGTGCCAGCAGAGGACAGGTGCCCTCCCGGGCCAACGTCCTGACTTTC
. few TRBJ2-3 TRBV7-8 CASSLAPDFFSTDTQYF TGTGCCAGCAGCTTAGCCCCGGACTTTTTTAGCACAGATACGCAGTATTTT
. . TRBJ1-1 TRBV5-1 CASSYSMNTEAFF TGCGCCAGCAGTTACAGCATGAACACTGAAGCTTTCTTT
TRBD2 . TRBJ2-1 TRBV27 CASGSGLAGAAYNEQFF TGTGCCAGCGGAAGCGGGTTAGCGGGGGCCGCCTACAATGAGCAGTTCTTC
TRBD2 . TRBJ2-1 TRBV5-1 CASSPGLAGGANEQFF TGCGCCAGCAGCCCGGGACTAGCGGGAGGGGCCAATGAGCAGTTCTTC
TRBD2 . TRBJ2-5 TRBV6-5 CASSAAGGRQETLYF TGTGCCAGTAGTGCAGCGGGAGGCCGCCAAGAGACCCTGTACTTC
. few TRBJ1-1 TRBV5-1 CASSPAGGEGNTEAFF TGCGCCAGCAGCCCTGCTGGGGGCGAAGGAAACACTGAAGCTTTCTTT
. few TRBJ2-1 TRBV20-1 CSAETTGTSYNEQFF TGCAGTGCTGAGACAACGGGTACCTCCTACAATGAGCAGTTCTTC
. few TRBJ1-5 TRBV12-3/TRBV12-4 CASSLEGVRNQPQHF TGTGCCAGCAGTTTAGAAGGGGTTAGAAACCAGCCCCAGCATTTT
TRBD1 . TRBJ2-1 TRBV7-9 CASSRGLTTYNEQFF TGTGCCAGCAGCAGGGGGCTTACCACCTACAATGAGCAGTTCTTC
TRBD1 . TRBJ2-3 TRBV20-1 CSASPQGASTDTQYF TGCAGTGCTAGCCCCCAGGGGGCAAGCACAGATACGCAGTATTTT
TRBD1 . TRBJ2-1 TRBV15 CATSARRGPRDEQFF TGTGCCACCAGCGCCCGCAGGGGGCCAAGGGATGAGCAGTTCTTC
TRBD1 many TRBJ2-1 TRBV5-1 CASSPQGETYNEQFF TGCGCCAGCAGCCCCCAGGGGGAAACCTACAATGAGCAGTTCTTC
. few TRBJ2-7 TRBV2 CASRQESYEQYF TGTGCCAGCAGACAGGAGTCTTACGAGCAGTACTTC
. . TRBJ2-5 TRBV20-1 CSARDPRGQETQYF TGCAGTGCTAGAGATCCCCGGGGCCAAGAGACCCAGTACTTC
. . TRBJ2-1 TRBV20-1 CSAPSGAGAHNEQFF TGCAGTGCCCCATCAGGGGCGGGAGCTCACAATGAGCAGTTCTTC
. once TRBJ2-5 TRBV20-1 CSATWDSPRGHTVWQEAQYF TGCAGTGCGACCTGGGACTCTCCGAGGGGACATACGGTTTGGCAAGAGGCCCAGTACTTC
. few TRBJ2-3 TRBV20-1 CSAPLPGRTDTQYF TGCAGTGCTCCCCTCCCGGGAAGGACAGATACGCAGTATTTT
. few TRBJ2-7 TRBV3-1 CASSQVWGVHSYEQYF TGTGCCAGCAGCCAAGTTTGGGGAGTTCATTCCTACGAGCAGTACTTC
TRBD1 . TRBJ1-2 TRBV20-1 CSARGTARISYGYTF TGCAGTGCTCGGGGGACAGCTAGAATATCCTATGGCTACACCTTC
TRBD1 few TRBJ2-1 TRBV27 CASSSPITGGSYNEQFF TGTGCCAGCAGTTCCCCCATCACAGGGGGCTCCTACAATGAGCAGTTCTTC
. . TRBJ2-1 TRBV11-2 CASSLGGIGFNEQFF TGTGCCAGCAGCTTAGGAGGGATTGGGTTCAATGAGCAGTTCTTC
. once TRBJ1-5 TRBV10-2 CASSGYLLGQNQPQHF TGCGCCAGCAGTGGCTATCTATTGGGCCAAAATCAGCCCCAGCATTTT
. few TRBJ1-1 TRBV6-1 CASSTKQDRYGRRNTEAFF TGTGCCAGCAGTACAAAACAAGACAGGTACGGAAGGAGGAACACTGAAGCTTTCTTT
. . TRBJ2-1 TRBV10-3 CAISESNQDQAYNEQFF TGTGCCATCAGTGAGTCCAACCAGGATCAAGCCTACAATGAGCAGTTCTTC
. . TRBJ2-1 TRBV27 CASSLLTPGNEQFF TGTGCCAGCAGTTTACTCACACCAGGCAATGAGCAGTTCTTC
. . TRBJ1-1 TRBV7-2 CASRIGTEAFF TGTGCCAGCAGAATTGGCACTGAAGCTTTCTTT
. few TRBJ2-7 TRBV7-6 CASSLTGKSYEQYF TGTGCCAGCAGCTTAACAGGGAAATCATACGAGCAGTACTTC
. . TRBJ2-4 TRBV2 CASSSDGEEQYF TGTGCCAGCAGTTCGGACGGTGAGGAGCAGTACTTC
. . TRBJ2-1 TRBV6-2/TRBV6-3 CASRRGWDEQFF TGTGCCAGCCGGCGGGGCTGGGATGAGCAGTTCTTC
. . TRBJ2-7 TRBV5-1 CASSLGGGPLYEQYF TGCGCCAGCAGCTTGGGAGGGGGGCCCCTCTACGAGCAGTACTTC
TRBD1 many TRBJ2-7 TRBV6-2/TRBV6-3 CATTGTAEIYEQYF TGTGCCACAACCGGGACAGCTGAAATTTACGAGCAGTACTTC
. . TRBJ2-1 TRBV7-9 CASSRAGTRGYEQFF TGTGCCAGCAGTCGCGCCGGGACTCGAGGATACGAGCAGTTCTTC
. . TRBJ1-1 TRBV6-2/TRBV6-3 CASSCGFVNTEAFF TGTGCCAGCAGTTGCGGGTTCGTGAACACTGAAGCTTTCTTT
. many TRBJ2-3 TRBV7-9 CASSLTVGTDTQYF TGCGCCAGCAGCTTAACGGTGGGCACAGATACGCAGTATTTT
. . TRBJ2-7 TRBV7-8 CASSLGQGELDEQYF TGTGCCAGCAGCTTAGGGCAGGGCGAATTGGACGAGCAGTACTTC
. . TRBJ1-2 TRBV12-3/TRBV12-4 CASSLRAAYNYGYTF TGTGCCAGCAGTTTAAGGGCAGCTTATAACTATGGCTACACCTTC
. few TRBJ1-2 TRBV5-1 CASSLEGGPDYGYTF TGCGCCAGCAGCTTGGAGGGGGGGCCTGACTATGGCTACACCTTC
TRBD2 . TRBJ2-1 TRBV5-1 CASSLRGGTEETQFF TGCGCCAGCAGCTTGCGGGGGGGTACGGAGGAGACCCAGTTCTTC
. . TRBJ2-5 TRBV11-2 CASSQTQMYQETQYF TGTGCCAGCAGCCAGACCCAGATGTACCAAGAGACCCAGTACTTC
TRBD2 few TRBJ2-1 TRBV20-1 CSAPGGGATIEQFF TGCAGTGCTCCCGGCGGGGGGGCGACTATTGAGCAGTTCTTC
TRBD2 many TRBJ2-1 TRBV7-9 CASSFSTSGAYNEQFF TGTGCCAGCAGCTTTTCGACTAGCGGAGCTTACAATGAGCAGTTCTTC
TRBD1 . TRBJ1-5 TRBV27 CASSLLAGGTKNQPQHF TGTGCCAGCAGTTTATTGGCAGGGGGAACTAAGAATCAGCCCCAGCATTTT
TRBD1 . TRBJ1-2 TRBV29-1 CSVEDDREANYGYTF TGCAGCGTTGAAGACGACAGGGAAGCTAACTATGGCTACACCTTC
. . TRBJ1-5 TRBV3-1 CATGGRDQPQHF TGTGCCACCGGGGGGAGGGATCAGCCCCAGCATTTT
TRBD1 . TRBJ1-5 TRBV12-3/TRBV12-4 CASSDTQGDQPQHF TGTGCCAGCAGTGATACACAGGGGGATCAGCCCCAGCATTTT
. . TRBJ2-7 TRBV18 CASSPGAGTYEQYF TGTGCCAGCTCACCCGGGGCCGGGACCTACGAGCAGTACTTC
. . TRBJ2-6 TRBV7-8 CASSSLKGDFYSGANVLTF TGTGCCAGCAGCTCCCTCAAGGGGGACTTTTACTCTGGGGCCAACGTCCTGACTTTC
. few TRBJ1-1 TRBV5-1 CASSLGQQNTEAFF TGCGCCAGCAGCTTGGGACAGCAGAACACTGAAGCTTTCTTT
. . TRBJ1-6 TRBV9 CASSPEGGDSPLHF TGTGCCAGCAGCCCCGAGGGGGGCGATTCACCCCTCCACTTT